A single sample is the source of the 12 T cell receptor beta chains below, sequenced in a study of blood T cell repertoires in COVID-19. The data were produced by immunoSEQ multiplex PCR, yet TCRdb's version contains in-frame clones alone and is incomplete. Seen here are some 150,000 clones, approximately 91% observed once, and the top ten hold 2% to 3%. Sequencing was done on a sample of peripheral blood. The receptor source for this set is a woman aged 70 to 79 with acute or convalescent COVID-19.

The CDR3 region is CATRGQGLNQPQHF. The CDR3 bases are TGTGCCACCAGGGGACAGGGACTCAATCAGCCCCAGCATTTT. The chain uses TRBV24-1 and TRBJ1-5, with 9 bases that match TRBD1. Germline loops: CDR1 KGHDR, CDR2 SFDVKD. V lost 7 bases and J lost 3; bases outside the gene matches: 3. This CDR3 is 14 amino acids long.

The chain recombines TRBV19 with TRBJ2-7; perhaps TRBD1 as D (7 bases). Germline V gives CDR1 LNHDA, CDR2 SQIVND (reference sequence). V lost 1 base to trimming and J lost 9 bases, with 13 bases between them. The CDR3 loop spans 13 amino acids. The DNA for the CDR3 is TGTGCCAGTAGTATAGCGGAGGGGGCGAGGCAGTACGTC. This encodes CASSIAEGARQYV.

A few counts support this clone. J is TRBJ1-6 and V is TRBV7-2; TRBD1 matches at 7 bases. J lost 9 bases, V lost 4 bases, and 12 bases had no gene match. Germline V gives CDR1 SGHTA, CDR2 FQGNSA. CDR3 length equals 16 residues. This CDR3 is CASSSRYRQGGSPLHF. In DNA, the CDR3 is TGTGCCAGCAGCTCGCGATATCGACAGGGCGGTTCACCCCTCCACTTT.

This chain connects TRBV23-1 to TRBJ2-1; 11 bases map to TRBD2. TRBV23-1 is an ORF, and what it does is uncertain. J gave up 6 bases and V 0 bases, and 10 bases lay outside the gene matches. The CDR3 extends over 18 amino acids. The CDR3 sequence is CASSQSASGGRVCNEQFF. The CDR3, as DNA: TGCGCCAGCAGTCAATCGGCTAGCGGGGGGCGGGTTTGCAATGAGCAGTTCTTC.

The chain's CDR3 is CASRTGTSGGATYNEQFF. CDR3 nucleotide sequence: TGTGCCAGCAGAACCGGGACTAGCGGGGGGGCCACGTACAATGAGCAGTTCTTC. The chain links TRBV2 to TRBJ2-1, with 16 positions matching TRBD2. The CDR3 totals 18 residues. CDR1 is SNHLY, CDR2 FYNNEI, per germline. The V and J ends lost 6 bases and 4 bases, in that order; junction bases with no gene match: 9. The full variable domain, completed using reference TRBV2 and TRBJ2-1, is EPEVTQTPSHQVTQMGQEVILRCVPISNHLYFYWYRQILGQKVEFLVSFYNNEISEKSEIFDDQFSVERPDGSNFTLKIRSTKLEDSAMYFCASRTGTSGGATYNEQFFGPGTRLTVL.

This chain links TRBV27 with TRBJ2-7, with D possibly TRBD2 on 5 matching bases. Germline CDR1 and CDR2: MNHEY and SMNVEV (reference sequence). This CDR3 comprises 13 residues. Trimming stripped 6 bases from V and 0 bases from J, with 9 bases between. The CDR3 loop reads CASRRTSSYEQYF. CDR3 DNA: TGTGCCAGCAGACGTACTAGCTCCTACGAGCAGTACTTC.

The chain uses TRBV9 and TRBJ1-4, with 7 bases identical to TRBD1. Germline CDR1 SGDLS, CDR2 YYNGEE. The junction had 5 bases not matched to a gene; V was cut back by 0 bases and J by 9 bases. The CDR3 spans 14 residues. DNA for the CDR3: TGTGCCAGCAGCGTAGAAGGGGGCGCCAAAAAACTGTTTTTT. It yields the protein CASSVEGGAKKLFF.

This CDR3 reads CASSSPGTVNEKLFF. As DNA, the CDR3 is TGTGCCAGCAGCTCACCCGGGACAGTAAATGAAAAACTGTTTTTT. This chain links TRBV7-9 with TRBJ1-4; 7 nucleotides match TRBD1. Germline V CDR1 and CDR2: SEHNR, FQNEAQ (reference sequence). This CDR3 region has 15 residues. The V and J ends lost 4 bases and 5 bases, in that order; junction bases with no gene match: 7. The full variable domain, its missing parts supplied by reference TRBV7-9 and TRBJ1-4, is DTGVSQNPRHKITKRGQNVTFRCDPISEHNRLYWYRQTLGQGPEFLTYFQNEAQLEKSRLLSDRFSAERPKGSFSTLEIQRTEQGDSAMYLCASSSPGTVNEKLFFGSGTQLSVL.

V gene TRBV18 combines with J gene TRBJ2-1; 8 nucleotides match TRBD1. From germline, CDR1 is KGHSH and CDR2 LQKENI. This CDR3 region has 13 residues. V gave up 3 bases and J gave up 8 bases; unmatched junction bases: 3. CDR3 DNA sequence: TGTGCCAGCTCACCGACAGGGGAGGATGAGCAGTTCTTC. This sequence encodes CASSPTGEDEQFF.

This chain joins TRBV6-1 and TRBJ1-5; TRBD1 agrees at 7 bases. The CDR3 sequence is 15 residues long. CDR1 and CDR2 from the germline V gene are MNHNS and SASEGT. V lost 3 bases and J lost 2; bases outside the gene matches: 4. CDR3 sequence: CASSESTGRNQPQHF. The DNA for the CDR3 is TGTGCCAGCAGTGAGTCGACAGGGCGCAATCAGCCCCAGCATTTT.

J is TRBJ1-5 and V is TRBV28; 9 bases agree with TRBD1. The CDR3 contains 15 residues. J gave up 0 bases and V 4 bases, and 1 base lay outside the gene matches. Germline V gene lookup returns CDR1 MDHEN and CDR2 SYDVKM. The DNA of the CDR3 is TGTGCCAGCAGTTGGGACAGGGATAGCAATCAGCCCCAGCATTTT. Residues: CASSWDRDSNQPQHF. Filled out from reference TRBV28 and TRBJ1-5, the complete variable domain reads DVKVTQSSRYLVKRTGEKVFLECVQDMDHENMFWYRQDPGLGLRLIYFSYDVKMKEKGDIPEGYSVSREKKERFSLILESASTNQTSMYLCASSWDRDSNQPQHFGDGTRLSIL.

The V call is TRBV24-1, the J call TRBJ2-2, with 10 bases lining up with TRBD1. The CDR3 has 16 amino acids. The germline V gene encodes CDR1 KGHDR and CDR2 SFDVKD. V shed 4 bases, J shed 7 bases, and the junction held 8 bases outside the gene matches. In nucleotides, the CDR3 is TGTGCCACCAGTGAGGGGGTGACAGGGGGCTACGGGGAGCTGTTTTTT. It is translated as CATSEGVTGGYGELFF.